These 28 T cell receptor beta chains were all obtained from the same sample, sequenced in a study of T-cell memory formation after mild COVID-19. TCRdb used MiXCR to reprocess the 5' RACE reads, holding one entry per CDR3 protein. Seen here are over 300,000 distinct CDR3 sequences, less than 25% observed once, and the top ten hold around a fifth. Sequenced material: PBMCs or a T cell subset sorted from them (not recorded which). The receptors were sampled from a man between 18 and 35 years old who had mild COVID-19 (a few samples of this study predate the infection). Cell type and time point are not known.

This clonotype has just a few counts. The rearrangement joins TRBV6-6 to TRBJ1-1, with D maybe TRBD1 (6 bases). The CDR3 spans 13 residues. Per the germline V gene, CDR1 is MNHNY and CDR2 is SVGAGI (reference sequence). Trimming left V 6 bases short and J 7 bases short, with 15 bases between. CDR3 sequence: CASSKQGFSEAFF. The CDR3 nucleotides are TGTGCCAGCAGCAAACAGGGTTTTAGTGAAGCTTTCTTT.

This clonotype appeared a few times. V is TRBV20-1 and J is TRBJ2-3; weak D call: TRBD1 (6 bases). This CDR3 contains 15 residues. The V and J ends lost 0 bases and 0 bases respectively, with 10 bases between them. CDR1 DFQATT and CDR2 SNEGSKA come from the germline V gene (reference sequence). Here the CDR3 DNA reads TGCAGTGCTAGAGATCCGGGACAAAGCACAGATACGCAGTATTTT. Translated: CSARDPGQSTDTQYF.

The chain combines TRBV5-1 with TRBJ2-7, with 7 nucleotides matching TRBD1. CDR1 and CDR2 (germline): SGHRS, YFSETQ. Trimming took 7 bases from V and 1 from J; bases not matched to a gene: 8. This CDR3 spans 14 amino acids. The CDR3 DNA sequence: TGCGCCAGCGGAAGACAGGGTGGGTCCTACGAGCAGTACTTC. Its translation: CASGRQGGSYEQYF.

This clonotype was seen more than once but under ten times. One end of the junction fails to match germline, which may point to a read error. The rearrangement uses TRBV7-9 and TRBJ2-5; 8 bases agree with TRBD1. The CDR3 runs 16 residues. Germline values: CDR1 SEHNR, CDR2 FQNEAQ (reference sequence). The CDR3 spells CASNLGYRGTQETQYF. The CDR3, as DNA: TGTGCCAGCAACTTAGGGTACAGGGGGACCCAAGAGACCCAGTACTTC.

The V gene is TRBV15, the J gene TRBJ2-7; D ambiguous. With 0 bases removed from V and 0 bases from J, the gap between germline ends came to 9 bases. From germline, CDR1 is LNHNV and CDR2 YYDKDF (reference sequence). The CDR3 covers 15 residues. CDR3 protein: CATSRDKASSYEQYF. DNA for the CDR3: TGTGCCACCAGCAGAGATAAAGCATCCTCCTACGAGCAGTACTTC.

This clonotype occurred a few times. This chain joins TRBV11-2 and TRBJ1-2; D gene uncertain. CDR3 length equals 13 residues. V was pared by 5 bases and J by 3 bases, with 10 bases between. CDR1 is SGHAT, CDR2 FQNNGV, per germline. DNA for the CDR3: TGTGCCAGCAGCCCCACGGTTGACTATGGCTACACCTTC. Translating gives CASSPTVDYGYTF. Drawing the rest from reference TRBV11-2 and TRBJ1-2, the complete variable domain is EAGVAQSPRYKIIEKRQSVAFWCNPISGHATLYWYQQILGQGPKLLIQFQNNGVVDDSQLPKDRFSAERLKGVDSTLKIQPAKLEDSAVYLCASSPTVDYGYTFGSGTRLTVV.

This rearrangement joins TRBV4-3 to TRBJ2-3; D might be TRBD1 (5 bases). V gave up 1 base and J gave up 4 bases, with 12 bases separating them. This CDR3 contains 15 residues. Germline loops: CDR1 LGHNA, CDR2 YSLEER. CDR3: CASSQVIGVPDTQYF. The CDR3, as DNA: TGCGCCAGCAGCCAAGTTATAGGGGTGCCAGATACGCAGTATTTT.

This chain uses TRBV5-1 with TRBJ2-2, with D possibly being TRBD1 (6 bases). CDR3 length: 14 amino acids. Trimming left V 4 bases short and J 2 bases short, with 9 bases between. Germline V gene data show CDR1 as SGHRS and CDR2 as YFSETQ. The CDR3 sequence: CASSEGVNTGELFF. CDR3 DNA sequence: TGCGCCAGCAGCGAGGGGGTTAACACCGGGGAGCTGTTTTTT.

The chain recombines TRBV6-5 with TRBJ2-3; a possible D gene is TRBD1 (6 bases). V lost 9 bases to trimming and J lost 4 bases, with 11 bases between them. This CDR3 contains 12 residues. From germline, CDR1 is MNHEY and CDR2 SVGAGI. CDR3 sequence (DNA): TGTGCCAGTGCGAGGGGGTCAGATACGCAGTATTTT. Its protein product is CASARGSDTQYF.

The CDR3 loop reads CASSHHRGFRYEQYF. Written as DNA, the CDR3 is TGCGCCAGCAGCCACCACAGGGGGTTCCGCTACGAGCAGTACTTC. This chain joins TRBV4-3 and TRBJ2-7; 8 bases match TRBD1. CDR3 length: 15 amino acids. Unmatched junction bases numbered 7, after V lost 3 bases and J lost 3 bases. Germline-derived CDR1 and CDR2 are LGHNA and YSLEER.

The chain employs TRBV11-2 and TRBJ2-5; 11 nucleotides agree with TRBD2. The V and J ends lost 9 bases and 5 bases, in that order; junction bases with no gene match: 8. The CDR3 spans 14 residues. Germline values: CDR1 SGHAT, CDR2 FQNNGV. The CDR3 sequence is CASDSGGGWETQYF. The CDR3 region has the DNA TGTGCCAGTGATAGCGGGGGGGGCTGGGAGACCCAGTACTTC.

This clonotype has more than one count but fewer than ten. The V call is TRBV7-2, the J call TRBJ1-5; D is unclear. V lost 5 bases, J lost 3 bases, and 8 bases lay in between. CDR1 and CDR2 (germline): SGHTA, FQGNSA. This CDR3 spans 13 amino acids. The DNA for the CDR3 is TGTGCCAGCAGCGGCCAATTCAATCAGCCCCAGCATTTT. This sequence encodes CASSGQFNQPQHF.

This clonotype occurred a few times. The CDR3 reads CASSPSGGAGEQFF. In DNA form, the CDR3 reads TGTGCCAGCAGCCCTAGCGGGGGGGCGGGTGAGCAGTTCTTC. This chain links TRBV7-9 with TRBJ2-1; 12 bases fit TRBD2. The CDR3 is 14 residues long. CDR1 and CDR2 from the germline V gene are SEHNR and FQNEAQ (reference sequence). J lost 9 bases, V lost 5 bases, and 5 bases had no gene match.

The V and J genes are TRBV10-3 and TRBJ2-3; TRBD2 matches 11 bases. In germline, CDR1 is ENHRY, CDR2 SYGVKD. The CDR3 covers 18 residues. V lost 6 bases and J lost 0; bases outside the gene matches: 11. The CDR3 protein is CAIRTLGASGGSTDTQYF. The DNA for the CDR3 is TGTGCCATCAGGACTTTGGGGGCTAGCGGGGGGAGCACAGATACGCAGTATTTT.

The DNA of the CDR3 is TGTGCCAGCAGTTACGGAGACGGCGGGAACACTGAAGCTTTCTTT. It encodes CASSYGDGGNTEAFF. The chain has TRBV6-2 or TRBV6-3 and TRBJ1-1, with D unclear. V lost 2 bases to trimming and J lost 1 base, with 11 bases between them. The CDR3 runs 15 residues. Germline V CDR1 and CDR2: MNHEY, SVGEGT.

This clonotype turned up a few times. The V gene is TRBV7-2, the J gene TRBJ1-4; 10 nucleotides line up with TRBD1. CDR3 length: 13 amino acids. The V gene's germline CDR1 is SGHTA and CDR2 FQGNSA. J lost 10 bases, V lost 5 bases, and 4 bases had no gene match. The CDR3 DNA sequence: TGTGCCAGCAGCCCAGGACAGGGGGGAAAACTGTTTTTT. It encodes CASSPGQGGKLFF.

This clonotype was found many times. The chain combines TRBV7-2 with TRBJ2-4, with D possibly being TRBD1 or TRBD2 (7 bases each). Germline values: CDR1 SGHTA, CDR2 FQGNSA. V was clipped by 1 base and J by 6 bases, with 19 bases between them. The CDR3 extends over 17 amino acids. The CDR3 here is CASSLVVRGGPGNIQYF. In DNA form, the CDR3 reads TGTGCCAGCAGCTTAGTCGTCAGGGGGGGCCCCGGAAACATTCAGTACTTC.

The chain has TRBV5-1 and TRBJ1-1, with TRBD1 matching over 10 bases. Germline CDR1 reads SGHRS; CDR2 reads YFSETQ. With 3 bases clipped from V and 8 bases from J, the junction kept 13 bases outside the gene matches. The CDR3 has 16 amino acids. CDR3 protein: CASSSPPGQGKREAFF. The CDR3 nucleotides are TGCGCCAGCAGCTCACCCCCGGGACAGGGGAAAAGGGAAGCTTTCTTT.

This clonotype appeared many times. Here the CDR3 reads CASGLAGGNIQYF. Written as DNA, the CDR3 is TGTGCCAGCGGGCTGGCAGGGGGGAACATTCAGTACTTC. The chain links TRBV2 to TRBJ2-4; D perhaps matches TRBD1 (7 bases). Trimming left V 8 bases short and J 7 bases short, with 15 bases between. CDR3 size: 13 residues. Per the germline V gene, CDR1 is SNHLY and CDR2 is FYNNEI.

The V call is TRBV5-6, the J call TRBJ2-2; TRBD2 agrees at 8 bases. V trimming: 7 bases; J trimming: 7 bases; junction bases outside the gene matches: 15. The CDR3 extends over 16 amino acids. The germline V gene encodes CDR1 SGHDT and CDR2 YYEEEE. CDR3 in DNA: TGTGCCAGCCAAAGTGGATTAGCGGGGTTGGGCGGGGAGCTGTTTTTT. This encodes CASQSGLAGLGGELFF. The variable domain in full, with the rest retrieved from reference TRBV5-6 and TRBJ2-2, is DAGVTQSPTHLIKTRGQQVTLRCSPKSGHDTVSWYQQALGQGPQFIFQYYEEEERQRGNFPDRFSGHQFPNYSSELNVNALLLGDSALYLCASQSGLAGLGGELFFGEGSRLTVL.

The chain recombines TRBV27 with TRBJ2-2; D ambiguous. Germline V CDR1 and CDR2: MNHEY, SMNVEV (reference sequence). Trimming removed 2 bases at V and 4 bases at J, with 11 bases between. CDR3 length: 15 residues. This CDR3 is CASSLMGPGTGELFF. CDR3 sequence (DNA): TGTGCCAGCAGTTTAATGGGTCCCGGCACCGGGGAGCTGTTTTTT.

The rearrangement joins TRBV7-2 to TRBJ1-5; 7 bases are shared with TRBD1. The V gene's germline CDR1 is SGHTA and CDR2 FQGNSA. The CDR3 has 13 residues. J lost 10 bases, V lost 5 bases, and 8 bases had no gene match. The CDR3 sequence is CASSAQGPSPQHF. CDR3 coding DNA: TGTGCCAGCAGCGCACAGGGGCCTTCTCCCCAGCATTTT.

The chain couples TRBV19 to TRBJ1-2; the D is unclear. The ends were cut back, 3 bases at V and 5 bases at J, with 10 bases in the middle. In germline, CDR1 is LNHDA, CDR2 SQIVND (reference sequence). The CDR3 covers 13 residues. The CDR3 DNA reads TGTGCCAGTAGTATCCCTTGGGTATATGGCTACACCTTC. It specifies CASSIPWVYGYTF. The variable domain in full, completed from reference TRBV19 and TRBJ1-2, reads DGGITQSPKYLFRKEGQNVTLSCEQNLNHDAMYWYRQDPGQGLRLIYYSQIVNDFQKGDIAEGYSVSREKKESFPLTVTSAQKNPTAFYLCASSIPWVYGYTFGSGTRLTVV.

The chain has TRBV11-2 and TRBJ2-1; 9 nucleotides match TRBD2. Trimming at V came to 7 bases and at J to 2 bases, leaving 0 bases not matched to a gene. This CDR3 has 13 amino acids. Germline assignment: CDR1 SGHAT and CDR2 FQNNGV. The CDR3 bases are TGTGCCAGCATAGCGGGGGCCTACAATGAGCAGTTCTTC. Translation: CASIAGAYNEQFF.

This clonotype was found a few times. The rearrangement joins TRBV27 to TRBJ2-6; 9 nucleotides align to TRBD1. The V segment lost 0 bases and the J segment 2 bases; nucleotides outside the gene matches: 11. Germline V gene data show CDR1 as MNHEY and CDR2 as SMNVEV (reference sequence). The CDR3 runs 20 residues. Here the CDR3 DNA reads TGTGCCAGCAGTTTATCTGGTTGGGACAGGGCCTTACCTGGGGCCAACGTCCTGACTTTC. This translates into CASSLSGWDRALPGANVLTF.

The chain has TRBV5-1 and TRBJ1-2; D gene uncertain. Trimming shortened V by 4 bases and J by 3 bases, and 16 bases separated the two germline ends. This CDR3 has 15 amino acids. CDR1 is SGHRS and CDR2 is YFSETQ in the germline V gene. As DNA, the CDR3 is TGCGCCAGCAGCCCAGCATCCGGGTTTCACTATGGCTACACCTTC. It codes for CASSPASGFHYGYTF.

The table lists this clonotype with a few counts. The chain joins TRBV7-8 to TRBJ2-3; a weak D match, TRBD2 (5 bases). The CDR3 contains 14 residues. CDR1 and CDR2 from the germline V gene are SGHVS and FQNEAQ. The V end lost 1 base, the J end lost 6 bases, and 11 bases lay between the germline ends. The CDR3, as DNA: TGTGCCAGCAGCTTAGAGGGAAGAGGGGATACGCAGTATTTT. Translating gives CASSLEGRGDTQYF. Full variable domain (rest looked up from reference TRBV7-8 and TRBJ2-3): GAGVSQSPRYKVAKRGQDVALRCDPISGHVSLFWYQQALGQGPEFLTYFQNEAQLDKSGLPSDRFFAERPEGSVSTLKIQRTQQEDSAVYLCASSLEGRGDTQYFGPGTRLTVL.

In DNA form, the CDR3 reads TGTGCCAGCAGCGGATATGGGACTGAAGCTTTCTTT. Its translation is CASSGYGTEAFF. The genes are TRBV7-2 and TRBJ1-1; D is undetermined. Germline-derived CDR1 and CDR2 are SGHTA and FQGNSA. The CDR3 loop spans 12 amino acids. The V and J ends lost 5 bases and 5 bases respectively, with 9 bases between them.